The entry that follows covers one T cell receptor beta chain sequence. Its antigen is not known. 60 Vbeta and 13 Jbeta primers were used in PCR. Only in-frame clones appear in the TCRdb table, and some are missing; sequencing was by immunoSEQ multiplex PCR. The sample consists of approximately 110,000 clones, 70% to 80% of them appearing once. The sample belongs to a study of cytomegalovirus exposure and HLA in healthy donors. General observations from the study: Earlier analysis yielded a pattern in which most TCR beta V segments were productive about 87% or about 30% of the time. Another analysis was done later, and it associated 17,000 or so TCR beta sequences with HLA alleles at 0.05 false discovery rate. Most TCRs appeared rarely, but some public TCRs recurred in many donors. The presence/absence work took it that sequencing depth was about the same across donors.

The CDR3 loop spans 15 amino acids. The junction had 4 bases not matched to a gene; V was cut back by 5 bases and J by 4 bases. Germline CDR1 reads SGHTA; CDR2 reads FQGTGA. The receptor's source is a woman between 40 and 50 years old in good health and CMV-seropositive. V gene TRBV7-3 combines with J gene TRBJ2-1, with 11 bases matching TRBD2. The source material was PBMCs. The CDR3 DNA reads TGTGCCAGCAGCGCTAGCGGGGGGCCGTACAATGAGCAGTTCTTC. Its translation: CASSASGGPYNEQFF.